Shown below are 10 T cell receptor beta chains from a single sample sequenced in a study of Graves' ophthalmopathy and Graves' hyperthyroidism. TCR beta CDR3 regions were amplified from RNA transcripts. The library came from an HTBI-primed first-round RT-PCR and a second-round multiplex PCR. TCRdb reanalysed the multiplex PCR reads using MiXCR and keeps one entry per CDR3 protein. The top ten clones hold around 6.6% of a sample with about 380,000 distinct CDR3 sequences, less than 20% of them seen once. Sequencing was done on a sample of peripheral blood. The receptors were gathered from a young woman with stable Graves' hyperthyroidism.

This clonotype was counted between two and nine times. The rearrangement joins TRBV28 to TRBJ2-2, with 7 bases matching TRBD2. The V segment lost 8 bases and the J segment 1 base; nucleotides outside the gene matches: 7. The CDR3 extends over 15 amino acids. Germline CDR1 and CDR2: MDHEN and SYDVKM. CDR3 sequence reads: CASSPAGRNTGELFF. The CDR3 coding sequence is TGTGCCAGCTCCCCAGCGGGGAGGAACACCGGGGAGCTGTTTTTT.

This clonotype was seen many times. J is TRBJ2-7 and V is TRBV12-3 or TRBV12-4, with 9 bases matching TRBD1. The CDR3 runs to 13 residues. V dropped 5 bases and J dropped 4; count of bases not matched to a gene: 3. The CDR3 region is CASSGGTGYEQYF. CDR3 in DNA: TGTGCCAGCAGTGGCGGGACAGGGTACGAGCAGTACTTC.

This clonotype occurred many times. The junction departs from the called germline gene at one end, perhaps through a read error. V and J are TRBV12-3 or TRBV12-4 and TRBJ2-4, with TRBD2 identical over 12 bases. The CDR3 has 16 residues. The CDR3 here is CASSFLAGGPRNIKYF. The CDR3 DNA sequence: TGTGCCAGCAGTTTCCTAGCGGGGGGGCCGCGAAACATTAAGTACTTC.

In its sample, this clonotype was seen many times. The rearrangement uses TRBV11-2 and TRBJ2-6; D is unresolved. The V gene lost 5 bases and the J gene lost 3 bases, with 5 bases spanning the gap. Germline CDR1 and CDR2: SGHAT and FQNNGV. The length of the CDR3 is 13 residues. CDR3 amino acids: CASSKSGANVLTF. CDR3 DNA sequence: TGTGCCAGCAGCAAGAGTGGGGCCAACGTCCTGACTTTC.

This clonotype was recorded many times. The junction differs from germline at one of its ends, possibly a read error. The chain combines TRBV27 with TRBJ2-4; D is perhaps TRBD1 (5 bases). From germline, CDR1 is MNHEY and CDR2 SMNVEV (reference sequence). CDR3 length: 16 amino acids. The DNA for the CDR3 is TGTGCCAGCAGTTCCGTCGACAGAGCTAACAAAAACATTAAGTACTTC. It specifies CASSSVDRANKNIKYF.

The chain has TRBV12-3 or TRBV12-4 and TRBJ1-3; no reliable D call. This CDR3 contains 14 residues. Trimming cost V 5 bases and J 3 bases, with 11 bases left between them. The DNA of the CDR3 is TGTGCCAGCAGTCTCATAATTGGTGGAAACACCATATATTTT. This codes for CASSLIIGGNTIYF.

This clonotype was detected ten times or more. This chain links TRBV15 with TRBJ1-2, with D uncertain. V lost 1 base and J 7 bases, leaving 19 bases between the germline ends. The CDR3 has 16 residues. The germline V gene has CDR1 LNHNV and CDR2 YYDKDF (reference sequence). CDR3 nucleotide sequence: TGTGCCACCAGCAGAGGCGATCGGGTTGGGCGGACTGGCTACACCTTC. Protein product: CATSRGDRVGRTGYTF. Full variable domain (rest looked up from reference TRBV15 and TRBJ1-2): DAMVIQNPRYQVTQFGKPVTLSCSQTLNHNVMYWYQQKSSQAPKLLFHYYDKDFNNEADTPDNFQSRRPNTSFCFLDIRSPGLGDTAMYLCATSRGDRVGRTGYTFGSGTRLTVV.

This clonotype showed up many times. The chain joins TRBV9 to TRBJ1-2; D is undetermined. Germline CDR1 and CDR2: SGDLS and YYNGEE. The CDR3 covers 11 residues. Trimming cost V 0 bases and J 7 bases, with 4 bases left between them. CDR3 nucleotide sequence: TGTGCCAGCAGCGTAGATGGTGGCTACACCTTC. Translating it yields CASSVDGGYTF.

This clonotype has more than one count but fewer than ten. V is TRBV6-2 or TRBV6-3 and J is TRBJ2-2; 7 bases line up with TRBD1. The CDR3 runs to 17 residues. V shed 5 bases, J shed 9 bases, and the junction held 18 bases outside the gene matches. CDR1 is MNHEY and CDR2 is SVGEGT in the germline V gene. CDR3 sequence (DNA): TGTGCCAGCAGTAACAATAGACAGGGACGGACGATGCGGGAGCTGTTTTTT. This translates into CASSNNRQGRTMRELFF.

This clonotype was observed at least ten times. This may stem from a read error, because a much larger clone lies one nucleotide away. CDR3 DNA: TGTGCCAGCAGTAGGGACGGAAGCTCCTACGAGCAGTACTTC. Its protein is CASSRDGSSYEQYF. This sequence joins TRBV27 and TRBJ2-7, with D perhaps given as TRBD1 or TRBD2 (5 bases each). Germline V lookup: CDR1 MNHEY, CDR2 SMNVEV (reference sequence). The ends were cut back, 5 bases at V and 0 bases at J, with 11 bases in the middle. The CDR3 is made up of 14 amino acids.